The 11 T cell receptor beta chains presented below share a single source sample, sequenced in a study of post-analysis software for immune sequencing data. Study-wide results and limits: Controls had lower frequencies than patients of roughly five TRBV segments, which included TRBV5-6, TRBV5-1 and TRBV20-1.

Their antigens are not known. Each TCR beta cDNA library carried unique molecular identifiers. TCRdb reprocessed the PCR reads via MiXCR and lists one record per CDR3 protein. This table has more than 450,000 distinct CDR3 sequences, less than 40% appearing once. The sequenced material came from blood. The receptors shown here come from a girl aged 2-17 years with multiple sclerosis.

CDR3 DNA sequence: TGCAGTGCTCCAGCCTGGGGGGAGAGAGATACGCAGTATTTT. The encoded protein is CSAPAWGERDTQYF. The V gene is TRBV20-1, the J gene TRBJ2-3; the D gene is possibly TRBD2 (6 bases). This CDR3 spans 14 amino acids. Germline V gives CDR1 DFQATT, CDR2 SNEGSKA (reference sequence). V shed 5 bases and J shed 5 bases, with 17 bases lying between them.

This clonotype was detected a few times. The chain carries TRBV27 and TRBJ2-5, with D possibly TRBD2 on 6 matching bases. CDR3 length: 13 residues. V lost 5 bases, J lost 5 bases, and 12 bases lay in between. CDR1 is MNHEY, CDR2 SMNVEV, per germline (reference sequence). CDR3 in amino acids: CASSRAGRETQYF. The CDR3, as DNA: TGTGCCAGCAGTAGAGCGGGTCGGGAGACCCAGTACTTC.

The V and J genes are TRBV10-3 and TRBJ2-3, with D maybe TRBD2 (6 bases). Trimming removed 2 bases from V and 1 base from J, with 19 bases in between. Germline V lookup: CDR1 ENHRY, CDR2 SYGVKD. This CDR3 has 18 amino acids. The CDR3 DNA reads TGTGCCATCAGTGAGGAGGGGACTGCAGTTTTGCGCACAGATACGCAGTATTTT. This codes for CAISEEGTAVLRTDTQYF.

This clonotype was found a few times. The CDR3 is CASIQISAGANVLTF. CDR3 bases: TGTGCCAGCATTCAAATCTCGGCTGGGGCCAACGTCCTGACTTTC. J is TRBJ2-6 and V is TRBV6-5; the D is unclear. Trimming cost V 7 bases and J 2 bases, with 12 bases left between them. The CDR3 is 15 amino acids. Germline V CDR1 and CDR2: MNHEY, SVGAGI.

The genes are TRBV5-1 and TRBJ2-7; 7 bases fit TRBD1. J gave up 6 bases and V 0 bases, and 9 bases lay outside the gene matches. Germline V gives CDR1 SGHRS, CDR2 YFSETQ. This CDR3 has 15 amino acids. This CDR3 is CASSLGHTGAGEQYF. The CDR3 region has the DNA TGCGCCAGCAGCTTGGGGCATACAGGGGCTGGCGAGCAGTACTTC.

The V call is TRBV29-1, the J call TRBJ2-3; D is possibly TRBD1 (5 bases). The CDR3 runs 12 residues. The germline V gene has CDR1 SQVTM and CDR2 ANQGSEA. The V end lost 5 bases, the J end lost 2 bases, and 8 bases lay between the germline ends. This chain's CDR3 is CSVSRDTDTQYF. CDR3 nucleotides: TGCAGCGTTTCCAGGGACACAGATACGCAGTATTTT.

As to this clonotype: The junction departs from germline at one end; a sequencing error may be responsible. The chain couples TRBV10-1 to TRBJ2-5; no definite D call. The CDR3 spans 16 residues. Germline V gene lookup returns CDR1 WNHNN and CDR2 SYGVQD (reference sequence). CDR3: CAGSESALPYQETQYF. The CDR3 DNA sequence: TGCGCCGGCAGTGAGTCGGCACTGCCGTACCAAGAGACCCAGTACTTC.

This chain connects TRBV24-1 to TRBJ2-6; perhaps TRBD1 as D (5 bases). V was cut by 2 bases and J by 3 bases, with 16 bases left in between. The CDR3 has 18 residues. Germline values: CDR1 KGHDR, CDR2 SFDVKD. CDR3 residues: CATSDSTVAYSGANVLTF. The DNA for the CDR3 is TGTGCCACCAGTGATTCGACAGTGGCTTACAGTGGGGCCAACGTCCTGACTTTC.

This clonotype was counted a few times. The chain links TRBV7-3 to TRBJ2-7; D gene ambiguous. V was pared by 5 bases and J by 3 bases, with 14 bases between. The germline gives CDR1 SGHTA, CDR2 FQGTGA. This CDR3 is 14 amino acids long. The CDR3: CASSKGSLGYEQYF. In DNA, the CDR3 is TGTGCCAGCAGCAAGGGAAGTTTGGGCTACGAGCAGTACTTC.

The CDR3 DNA reads TGTGCCAGCAGCCCGACTAGCGGGGTAAATGAGCAGTTCTTC. Encoded protein: CASSPTSGVNEQFF. This rearrangement joins TRBV7-9 to TRBJ2-1; 11 bases match TRBD2. The CDR3 extends over 14 amino acids. Germline CDR1 and CDR2: SEHNR and FQNEAQ (reference sequence). With 5 bases clipped from V and 7 bases from J, the junction kept 4 bases outside the gene matches.

The chain recombines TRBV29-1 with TRBJ2-1; D is perhaps TRBD1 (5 bases). The CDR3 runs 14 residues. The ends were cut back, 0 bases at V and 2 bases at J, with 8 bases in the middle. CDR1 is SQVTM, CDR2 ANQGSEA, per germline. DNA for the CDR3: TGCAGCGTTGAAGACAGGGCTGCCTACAATGAGCAGTTCTTC. Its protein product is CSVEDRAAYNEQFF.